The clone carrying this T cell receptor (beta chain) came up a few times. Its antigen is not identified. This CDR3 is built from 16 residues. In germline, CDR1 is LGHDT, CDR2 YNNKEL (reference sequence). V lost 2 bases, J lost 1 base, and 13 bases lay in between. After constant-region reverse-primer amplification, full-length variable regions underwent semi-nested PCR with Nested Universal Primer A. TCRdb re-called the 5' RACE reads through MiXCR, storing one row per CDR3 protein. The sample holds 62,000 or so distinct CDR3 sequences, around 30% seen once. The study's findings and limits: Tumor Tregs overlapped most with tumor, then blood, naive CD4+ cells. Tumor memory CD4+ T cell TCR gene usage was found to cluster with blood and lymph node memory CD4+ cells and with lymph node naive CD4+ cells.

Naive CD4+ cells had CD25+ Tregs removed. V is TRBV3-1 and J is TRBJ2-3; D gene uncertain. The sequence derives from a female donor with breast cancer. The sample was tumor-infiltrating naive CD4+ T cells sorted from the breast tumor. The sample's subset: naive CD4+ T cells, CD4+CD45RA+CD25-. The DNA of the CDR3 is TGTGCCAGCAGCCAACGAAACCGACTGGGCACAGATACGCAGTATTTT. This sequence encodes CASSQRNRLGTDTQYF.